This section outlines one T cell receptor beta chain sequence together with its context. Germline V lookup: CDR1 LNHDA, CDR2 SQIVND (reference sequence). The CDR3 extends over 15 amino acids. V was pared by 4 bases and J by 1 base, with 6 bases of the junction left unmatched. This sample stems from a study of blood T cell repertoires in COVID-19. Whole-study context: Spain, Italy and the United States supplied samples that represented acute and convalescent COVID-19. T cells, B-cell-depleted T cells, or PBMCs supplied cDNA or gDNA.

As processed by the authors: Estimated nucleated cell counts came from reference gene primer amplification. Data came from immunoSEQ multiplex PCR; TCRdb stores just in-frame clones and leaves some out. Clonal size and the V and J genes are those of that table, whereas D and trimming came from the DNA. The sample holds some 300,000 clones, roughly 88% seen once. The chain couples TRBV19 to TRBJ1-1; 7 nucleotides match TRBD1. The sequence derives from a woman aged 25-40 years who had recovered from COVID-19. The specimen sequenced was peripheral blood. CDR3 sequence: CASSTWDSKNTEAFF. CDR3 DNA sequence: TGTGCCAGTAGTACCTGGGACAGCAAGAACACTGAAGCTTTCTTT.